This record concerns one T cell receptor beta chain sequence. As yet, its antigen is unknown. These data belong to a study of blood T cells in healthy people across ages. Background on the study: Template switching retrieved approximately one barcoded beta molecule for each two T cells. Study-level points and caveats: Significant beta diversity loss was already apparent by age approximately 38, declining roughly linearly.

The CDR3 is 17 residues long. Germline V lookup: CDR1 SGHTA, CDR2 FQGNSA. Trimming shortened V by 5 bases and J by 4 bases, and 20 bases separated the two germline ends. Primed by a sample-barcoded 5' primer and a J-beta primer mix, a second PCR proceeded for about 7 to 12 cycles. Each CDR3 protein gets one entry after TCRdb re-called the 5' RACE reads with MiXCR. The sample shows about 500,000 distinct CDR3 sequences, around 24% of them seen only once. This sample was also put to use in a study of T cells of mothers and their children.

The sample consisted of blood. The receptor's source is a boy aged 10-17 years in good health. This chain connects TRBV7-2 to TRBJ2-2; a weak D match, TRBD2 (5 bases). CDR3 bases: TGTGCCAGCAGCCCTAGATTACGCGAGGGTAGCACCGGGGAGCTGTTTTTT. Translated, it gives CASSPRLREGSTGELFF.